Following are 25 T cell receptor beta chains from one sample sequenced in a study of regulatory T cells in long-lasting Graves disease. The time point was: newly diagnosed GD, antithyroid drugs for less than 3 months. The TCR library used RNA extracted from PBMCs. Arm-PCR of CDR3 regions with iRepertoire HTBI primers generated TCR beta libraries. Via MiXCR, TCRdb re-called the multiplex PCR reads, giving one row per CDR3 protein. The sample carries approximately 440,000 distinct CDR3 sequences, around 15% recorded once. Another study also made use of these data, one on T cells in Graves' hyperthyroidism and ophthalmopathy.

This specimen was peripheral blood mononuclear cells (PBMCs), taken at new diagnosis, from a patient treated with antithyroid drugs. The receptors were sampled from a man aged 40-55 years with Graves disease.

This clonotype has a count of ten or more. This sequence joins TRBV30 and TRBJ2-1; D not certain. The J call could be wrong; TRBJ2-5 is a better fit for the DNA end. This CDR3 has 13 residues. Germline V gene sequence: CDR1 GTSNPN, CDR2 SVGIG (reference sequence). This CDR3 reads CAWSVETGETQYF. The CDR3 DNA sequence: TGTGCCTGGAGTGTTGAGACCGGAGAGACCCAGTACTTC.

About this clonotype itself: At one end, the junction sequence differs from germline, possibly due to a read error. The CDR3 bases are TGTGCCAGCAGCGTCCAACCGGGCTTCGATAATTCACCCCTCCACTTT. This gives the protein CASSVQPGFDNSPLHF. The chain employs TRBV5-1 and TRBJ1-6, with D unclear. Germline loops: CDR1 SGHRS, CDR2 YFSETQ. The CDR3 totals 16 residues.

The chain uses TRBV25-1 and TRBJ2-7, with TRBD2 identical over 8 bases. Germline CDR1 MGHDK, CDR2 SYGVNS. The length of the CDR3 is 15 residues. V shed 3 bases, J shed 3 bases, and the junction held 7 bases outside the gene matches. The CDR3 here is CASSETYSGNYEQYF. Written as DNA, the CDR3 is TGTGCCAGCAGTGAGACCTATAGCGGGAACTACGAGCAGTACTTC.

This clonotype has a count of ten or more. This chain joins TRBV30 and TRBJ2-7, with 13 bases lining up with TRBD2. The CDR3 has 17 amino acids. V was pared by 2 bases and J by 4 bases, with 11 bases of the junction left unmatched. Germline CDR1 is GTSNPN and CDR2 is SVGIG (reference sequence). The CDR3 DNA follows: TGTGCCTGGAGTCAGACACGGACTAGCGGGAGCCGGTACGAGCAGTACTTC. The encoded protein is CAWSQTRTSGSRYEQYF.

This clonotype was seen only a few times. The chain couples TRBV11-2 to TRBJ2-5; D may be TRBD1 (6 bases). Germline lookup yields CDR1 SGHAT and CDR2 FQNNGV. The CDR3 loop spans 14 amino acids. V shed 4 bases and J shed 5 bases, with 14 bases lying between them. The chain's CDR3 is CASSSAQGFETQYF. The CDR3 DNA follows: TGTGCCAGCAGCTCCGCGCAGGGGTTTGAGACCCAGTACTTC.

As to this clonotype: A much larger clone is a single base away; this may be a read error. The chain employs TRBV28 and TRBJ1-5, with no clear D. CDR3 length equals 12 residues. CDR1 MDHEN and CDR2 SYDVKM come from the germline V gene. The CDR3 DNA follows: TGTGTCAGCTCCACTAGCAATCAGCCCCAGCATTTT. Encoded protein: CVSSTSNQPQHF.

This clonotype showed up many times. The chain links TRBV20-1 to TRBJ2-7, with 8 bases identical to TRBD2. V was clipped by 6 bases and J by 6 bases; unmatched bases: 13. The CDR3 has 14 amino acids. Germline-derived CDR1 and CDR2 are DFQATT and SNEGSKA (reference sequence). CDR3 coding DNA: TGCAGTGCAAGAAGAGCGGGAGTTGATGGCGAGCAGTACTTC. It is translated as CSARRAGVDGEQYF.

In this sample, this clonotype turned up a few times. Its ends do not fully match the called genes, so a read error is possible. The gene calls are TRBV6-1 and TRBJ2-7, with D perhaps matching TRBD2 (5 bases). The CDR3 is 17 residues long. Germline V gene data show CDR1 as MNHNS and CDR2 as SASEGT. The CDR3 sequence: CASTALVGKRASNEQYF. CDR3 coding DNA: TGTGCCAGCACTGCCTTGGTGGGTAAGAGGGCCTCCAACGAGCAGTACTTC.

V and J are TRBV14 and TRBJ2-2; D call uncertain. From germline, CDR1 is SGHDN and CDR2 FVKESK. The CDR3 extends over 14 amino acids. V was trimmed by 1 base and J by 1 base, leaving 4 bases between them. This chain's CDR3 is CASSQARNTGELFF. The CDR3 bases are TGTGCCAGCAGCCAAGCCAGGAACACCGGGGAGCTGTTTTTT.

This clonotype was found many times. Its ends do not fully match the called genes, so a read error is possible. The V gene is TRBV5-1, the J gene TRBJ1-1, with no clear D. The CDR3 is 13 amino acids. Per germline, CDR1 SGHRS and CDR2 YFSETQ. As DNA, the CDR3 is TGTGCCAGCAGCTTCAGCATGAACACTGAAGCTTTCTTT. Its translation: CASSFSMNTEAFF.

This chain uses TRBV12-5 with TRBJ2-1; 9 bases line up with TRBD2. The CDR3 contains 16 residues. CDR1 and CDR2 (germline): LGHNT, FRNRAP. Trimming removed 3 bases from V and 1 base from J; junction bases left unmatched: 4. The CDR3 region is CASGLSAGGSYNEQFF. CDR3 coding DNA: TGTGCTAGTGGTTTATCCGCGGGAGGGTCCTACAATGAGCAGTTCTTC.

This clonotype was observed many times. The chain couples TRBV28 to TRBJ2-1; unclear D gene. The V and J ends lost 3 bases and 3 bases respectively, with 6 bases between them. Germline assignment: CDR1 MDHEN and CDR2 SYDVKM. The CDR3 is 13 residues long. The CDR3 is CASSFFVYNEQFF. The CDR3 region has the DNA TGTGCCAGCAGTTTTTTTGTCTACAATGAGCAGTTCTTC.

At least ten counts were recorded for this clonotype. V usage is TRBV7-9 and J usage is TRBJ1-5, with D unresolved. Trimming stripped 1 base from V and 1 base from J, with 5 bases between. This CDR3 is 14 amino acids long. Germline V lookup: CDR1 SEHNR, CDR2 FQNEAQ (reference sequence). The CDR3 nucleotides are TGTGCCAGCAGCTTAGAGGGCAGCAATCAGCCCCAGCATTTT. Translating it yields CASSLEGSNQPQHF.

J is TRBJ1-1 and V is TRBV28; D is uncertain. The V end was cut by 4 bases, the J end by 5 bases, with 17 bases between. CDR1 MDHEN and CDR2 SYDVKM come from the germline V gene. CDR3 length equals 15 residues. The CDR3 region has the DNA TGTGCCAGCAGTTCTGGCGCAGAGGGCTGGACTGAAGCTTTCTTT. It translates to CASSSGAEGWTEAFF.

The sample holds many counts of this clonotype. CDR3 DNA: TGTGCCAGCAGCTCGACTGGGGGGCGCACCTACGAGCAGTACTTC. It specifies CASSSTGGRTYEQYF. V and J are TRBV5-5 and TRBJ2-7; the D gene could be TRBD1 or TRBD2 (6 bases each). Germline CDR1 SGHKS, CDR2 YYEKEE (reference sequence). The CDR3 runs to 15 residues. The V end lost 3 bases, the J end lost 2 bases, and 15 bases lay between the germline ends.

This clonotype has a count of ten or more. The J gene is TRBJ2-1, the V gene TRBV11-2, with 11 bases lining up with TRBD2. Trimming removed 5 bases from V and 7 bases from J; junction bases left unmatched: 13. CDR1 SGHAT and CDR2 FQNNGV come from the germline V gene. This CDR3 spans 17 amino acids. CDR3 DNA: TGTGCCAGCAGCCTCCGCCCGACTAGCGGGATAGGGAATGAGCAGTTCTTC. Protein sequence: CASSLRPTSGIGNEQFF.

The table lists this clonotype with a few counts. The CDR3 protein is CASSYTGRGEQYF. The CDR3 nucleotides are TGTGCCAGCAGTTACACAGGACGGGGCGAGCAGTACTTC. The chain employs TRBV6-9 and TRBJ2-7; the D gene could be TRBD1 or TRBD2 (5 bases each). Looked up from germline, CDR1 is MNHGY and CDR2 is SVAAGI. The CDR3 consists of 13 residues. Trimming removed 3 bases at V and 6 bases at J, with 12 bases between.

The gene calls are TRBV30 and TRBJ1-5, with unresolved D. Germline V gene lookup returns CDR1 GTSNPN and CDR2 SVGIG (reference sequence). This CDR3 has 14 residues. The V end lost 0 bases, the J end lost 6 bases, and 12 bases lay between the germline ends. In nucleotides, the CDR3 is TGTGCCTGGAGTGTAAGCGGGTTTGGTCAGCCCCAGCATTTT. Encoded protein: CAWSVSGFGQPQHF.

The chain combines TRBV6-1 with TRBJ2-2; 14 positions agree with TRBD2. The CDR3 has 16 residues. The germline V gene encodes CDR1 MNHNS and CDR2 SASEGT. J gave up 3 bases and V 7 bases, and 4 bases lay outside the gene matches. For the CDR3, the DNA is TGTGCCAGCAAGACTAGCGGGAGGGTCTACACCGGGGAGCTGTTTTTT. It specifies CASKTSGRVYTGELFF.

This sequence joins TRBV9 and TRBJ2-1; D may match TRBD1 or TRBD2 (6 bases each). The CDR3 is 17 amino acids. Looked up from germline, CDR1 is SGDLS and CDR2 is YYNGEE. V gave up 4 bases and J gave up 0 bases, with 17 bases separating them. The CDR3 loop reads CASSPRGGIGSYNEQFF. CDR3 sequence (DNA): TGTGCCAGCAGCCCGAGAGGGGGGATTGGCTCCTACAATGAGCAGTTCTTC.

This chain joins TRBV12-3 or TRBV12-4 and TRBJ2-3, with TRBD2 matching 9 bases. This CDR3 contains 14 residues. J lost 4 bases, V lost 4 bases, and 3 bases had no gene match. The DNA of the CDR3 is TGTGCCAGCAGTTGGCGGGAGGGCGCAGATACGCAGTATTTT. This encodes CASSWREGADTQYF.

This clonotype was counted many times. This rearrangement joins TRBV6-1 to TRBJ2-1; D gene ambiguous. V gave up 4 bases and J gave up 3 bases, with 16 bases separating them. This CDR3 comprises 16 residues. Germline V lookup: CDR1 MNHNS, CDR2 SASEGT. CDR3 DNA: TGTGCCAGCAGTGTCCAACTCCAGCGATACTACAATGAGCAGTTCTTC. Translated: CASSVQLQRYYNEQFF.

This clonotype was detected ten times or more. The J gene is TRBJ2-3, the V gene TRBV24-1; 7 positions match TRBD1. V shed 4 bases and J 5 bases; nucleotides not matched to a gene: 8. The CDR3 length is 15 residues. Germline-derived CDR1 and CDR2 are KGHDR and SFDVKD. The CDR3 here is CATSDTDRVVDTQYF. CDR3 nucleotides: TGTGCCACCAGTGACACTGACAGGGTGGTAGATACGCAGTATTTT.

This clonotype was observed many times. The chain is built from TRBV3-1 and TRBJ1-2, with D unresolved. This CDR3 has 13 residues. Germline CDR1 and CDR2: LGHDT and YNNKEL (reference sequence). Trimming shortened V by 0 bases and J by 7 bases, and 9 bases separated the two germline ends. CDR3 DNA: TGTGCCAGCAGCCAAGAAGTCGCCGGTGGCTACACCTTC. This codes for CASSQEVAGGYTF.

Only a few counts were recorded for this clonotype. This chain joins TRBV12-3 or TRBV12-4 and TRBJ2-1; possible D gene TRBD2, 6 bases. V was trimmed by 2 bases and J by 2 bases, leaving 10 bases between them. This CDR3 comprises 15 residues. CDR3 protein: CASSLSSSAYNEQFF. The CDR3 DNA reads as TGTGCCAGCAGTTTATCATCTAGCGCCTACAATGAGCAGTTCTTC.